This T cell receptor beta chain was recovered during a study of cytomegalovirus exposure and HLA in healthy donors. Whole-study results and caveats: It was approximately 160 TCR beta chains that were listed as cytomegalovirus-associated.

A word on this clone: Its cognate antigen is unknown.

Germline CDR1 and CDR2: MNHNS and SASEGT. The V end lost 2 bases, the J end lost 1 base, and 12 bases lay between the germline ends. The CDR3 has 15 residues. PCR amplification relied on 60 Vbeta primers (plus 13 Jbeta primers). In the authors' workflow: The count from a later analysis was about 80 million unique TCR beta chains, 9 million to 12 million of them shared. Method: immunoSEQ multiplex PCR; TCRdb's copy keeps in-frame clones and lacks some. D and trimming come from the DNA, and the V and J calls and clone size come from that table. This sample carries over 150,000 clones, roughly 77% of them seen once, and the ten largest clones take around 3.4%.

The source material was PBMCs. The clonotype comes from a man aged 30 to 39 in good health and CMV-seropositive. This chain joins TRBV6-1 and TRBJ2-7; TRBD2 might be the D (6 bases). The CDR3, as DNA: TGTGCCAGCAGTGAACGTCTAGCGTTATCCTACGAGCAGTACTTC. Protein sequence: CASSERLALSYEQYF.